This entry is about one T cell receptor (beta chain). Germline V lookup: CDR1 SQVTM, CDR2 ANQGSEA. Trimming pared 4 bases from V and 7 bases from J, leaving 10 bases between. The CDR3 has 12 amino acids. The data originate from a study of blood T cell repertoires in COVID-19. Data came from immunoSEQ multiplex PCR; TCRdb stores just in-frame clones and leaves some out. The profile shows under 250,000 clones, 82% of them singletons. This clonotype was obtained from a woman aged 60 to 75 who had recovered from COVID-19. Sequences were obtained from PBMCs or T cells enriched from blood (not recorded which). This sequence joins TRBV29-1 and TRBJ1-4; D call uncertain. CDR3 region: CSVGRMGEKLFF. CDR3 DNA sequence: TGCAGCGTTGGGAGAATGGGTGAAAAACTGTTTTTT.